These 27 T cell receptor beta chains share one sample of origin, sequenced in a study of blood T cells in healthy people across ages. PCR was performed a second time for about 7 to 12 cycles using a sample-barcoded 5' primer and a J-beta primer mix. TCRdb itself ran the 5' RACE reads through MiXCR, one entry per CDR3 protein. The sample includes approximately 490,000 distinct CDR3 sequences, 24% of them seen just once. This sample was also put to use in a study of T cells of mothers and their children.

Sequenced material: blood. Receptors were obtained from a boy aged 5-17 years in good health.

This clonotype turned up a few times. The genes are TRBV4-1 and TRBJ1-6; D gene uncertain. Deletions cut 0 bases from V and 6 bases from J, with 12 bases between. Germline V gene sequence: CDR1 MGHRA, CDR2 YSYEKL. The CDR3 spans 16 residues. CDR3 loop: CASSQERRRINSPLHF. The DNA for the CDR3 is TGCGCCAGCAGCCAAGAGCGTCGGCGGATTAATTCACCCCTCCACTTT.

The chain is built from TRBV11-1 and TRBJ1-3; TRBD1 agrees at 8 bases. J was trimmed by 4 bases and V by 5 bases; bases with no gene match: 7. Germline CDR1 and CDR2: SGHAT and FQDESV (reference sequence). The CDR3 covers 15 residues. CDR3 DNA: TGTGCCAGCAGCATAGACAGGGGACGCGGAAACACCATATATTTT. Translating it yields CASSIDRGRGNTIYF. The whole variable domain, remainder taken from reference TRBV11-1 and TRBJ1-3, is EAEVAQSPRYKITEKSQAVAFWCDPISGHATLYWYRQILGQGPELLVQFQDESVVDDSQLPKDRFSAERLKGVDSTLKIQPAELGDSAMYLCASSIDRGRGNTIYFGEGSWLTVV.

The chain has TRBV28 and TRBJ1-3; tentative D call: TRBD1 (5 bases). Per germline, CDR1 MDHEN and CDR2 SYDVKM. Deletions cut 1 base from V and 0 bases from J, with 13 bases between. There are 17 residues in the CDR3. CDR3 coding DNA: TGTGCCAGCAGTTTATTCCCGGGACCGAGCTCTGGAAACACCATATATTTT. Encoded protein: CASSLFPGPSSGNTIYF.

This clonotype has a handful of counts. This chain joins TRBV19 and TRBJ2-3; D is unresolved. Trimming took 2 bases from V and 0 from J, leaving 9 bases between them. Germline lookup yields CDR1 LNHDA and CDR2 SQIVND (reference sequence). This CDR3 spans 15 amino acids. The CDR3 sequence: CASSITAVSTDTQYF. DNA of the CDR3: TGTGCCAGTAGTATAACGGCGGTTAGCACAGATACGCAGTATTTT.

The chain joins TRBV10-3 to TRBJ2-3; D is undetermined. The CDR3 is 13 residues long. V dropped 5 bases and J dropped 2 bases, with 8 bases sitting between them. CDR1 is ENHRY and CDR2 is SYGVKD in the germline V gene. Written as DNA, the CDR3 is TGTGCCATCAGTCTGGCACTCACAGATACGCAGTATTTT. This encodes CAISLALTDTQYF.

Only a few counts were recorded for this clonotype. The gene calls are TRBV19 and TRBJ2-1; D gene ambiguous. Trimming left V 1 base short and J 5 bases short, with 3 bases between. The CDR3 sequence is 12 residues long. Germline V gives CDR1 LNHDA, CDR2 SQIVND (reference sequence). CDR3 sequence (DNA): TGTGCCAGTAGTATAGTAAACAATGAGCAGTTCTTC. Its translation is CASSIVNNEQFF.

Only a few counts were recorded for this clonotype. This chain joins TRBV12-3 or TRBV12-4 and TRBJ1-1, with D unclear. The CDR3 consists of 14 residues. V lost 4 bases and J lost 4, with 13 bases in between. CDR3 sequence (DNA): TGTGCCAGCAGTTCGGCAGGTGCTCTCACTGAAGCTTTCTTT. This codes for CASSSAGALTEAFF.

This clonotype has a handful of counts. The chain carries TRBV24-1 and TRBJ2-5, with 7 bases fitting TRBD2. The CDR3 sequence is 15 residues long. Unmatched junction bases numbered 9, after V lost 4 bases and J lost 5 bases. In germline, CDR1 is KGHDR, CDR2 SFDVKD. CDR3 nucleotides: TGTGCCACCAGTGAGGAGCGGGGATCGTTGGAGACCCAGTACTTC. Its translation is CATSEERGSLETQYF.

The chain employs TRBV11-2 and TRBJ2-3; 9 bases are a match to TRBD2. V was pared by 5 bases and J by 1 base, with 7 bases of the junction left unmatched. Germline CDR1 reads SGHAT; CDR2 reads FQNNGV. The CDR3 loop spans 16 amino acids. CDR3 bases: TGTGCCAGCAGCCTACAAGCTAGCGGGGGCACAGATACGCAGTATTTT. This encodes CASSLQASGGTDTQYF.

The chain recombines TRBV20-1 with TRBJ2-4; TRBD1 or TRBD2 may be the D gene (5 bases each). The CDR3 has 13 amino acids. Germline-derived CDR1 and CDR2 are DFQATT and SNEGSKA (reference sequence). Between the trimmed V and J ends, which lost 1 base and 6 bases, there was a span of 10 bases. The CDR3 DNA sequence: TGCAGTGCTAGAGGGTCGGGGACAAACATTCAGTACTTC. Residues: CSARGSGTNIQYF.

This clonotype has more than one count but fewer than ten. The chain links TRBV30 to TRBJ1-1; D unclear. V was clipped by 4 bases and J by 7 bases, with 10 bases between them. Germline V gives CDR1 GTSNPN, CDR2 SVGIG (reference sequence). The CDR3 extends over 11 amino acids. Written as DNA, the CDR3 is TGTGCCTGGAAGCCCGGCAGTGAAGCTTTCTTT. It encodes CAWKPGSEAFF.

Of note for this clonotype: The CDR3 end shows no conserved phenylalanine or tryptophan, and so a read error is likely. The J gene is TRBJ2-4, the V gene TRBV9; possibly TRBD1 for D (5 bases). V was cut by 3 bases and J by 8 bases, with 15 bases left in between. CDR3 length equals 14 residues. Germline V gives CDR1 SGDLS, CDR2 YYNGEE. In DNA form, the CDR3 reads TGTGCCAGCAGCGACTCAGGGAAGGGCGACATTCAGTACTAC. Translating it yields CASSDSGKGDIQYY.

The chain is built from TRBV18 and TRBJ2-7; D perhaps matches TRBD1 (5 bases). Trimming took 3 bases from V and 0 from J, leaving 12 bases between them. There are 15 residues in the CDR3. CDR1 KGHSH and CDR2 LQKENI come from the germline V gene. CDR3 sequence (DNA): TGTGCCAGCTCACCCGACCTAGGGGACTCCTACGAGCAGTACTTC. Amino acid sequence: CASSPDLGDSYEQYF.

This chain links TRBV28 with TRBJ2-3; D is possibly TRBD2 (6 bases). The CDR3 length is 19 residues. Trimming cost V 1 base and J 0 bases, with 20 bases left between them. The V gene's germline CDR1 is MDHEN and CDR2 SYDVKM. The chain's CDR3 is CASSLSPFGGAPSTDTQYF. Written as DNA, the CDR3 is TGTGCCAGCAGTTTATCGCCCTTTGGCGGGGCTCCTAGCACAGATACGCAGTATTTT.

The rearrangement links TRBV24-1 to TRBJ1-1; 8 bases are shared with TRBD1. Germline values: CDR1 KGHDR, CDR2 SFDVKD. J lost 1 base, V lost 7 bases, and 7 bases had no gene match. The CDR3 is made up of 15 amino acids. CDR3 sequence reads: CATRIKTGENTEAFF. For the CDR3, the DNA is TGTGCCACCAGGATCAAGACAGGGGAGAACACTGAAGCTTTCTTT.

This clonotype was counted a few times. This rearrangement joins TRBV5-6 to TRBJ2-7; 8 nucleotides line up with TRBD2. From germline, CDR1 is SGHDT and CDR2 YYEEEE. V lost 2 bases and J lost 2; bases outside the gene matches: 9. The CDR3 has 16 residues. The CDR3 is CASSFRGAGEAYEQYF. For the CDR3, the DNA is TGTGCCAGCAGCTTCCGGGGAGCGGGAGAGGCCTACGAGCAGTACTTC.

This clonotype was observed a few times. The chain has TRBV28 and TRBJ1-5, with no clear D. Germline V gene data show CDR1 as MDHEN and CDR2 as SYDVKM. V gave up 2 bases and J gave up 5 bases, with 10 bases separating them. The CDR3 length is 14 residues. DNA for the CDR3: TGTGCCAGCAGTTTAGCGGACCTCGATCAGCCCCAGCATTTT. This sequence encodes CASSLADLDQPQHF.

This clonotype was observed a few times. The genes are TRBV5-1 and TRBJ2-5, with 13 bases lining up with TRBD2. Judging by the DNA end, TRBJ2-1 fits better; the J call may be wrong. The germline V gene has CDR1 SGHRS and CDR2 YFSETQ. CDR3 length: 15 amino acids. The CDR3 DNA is TGCGCCAGCAGACTACTAGCGGGAGGGGTCTATGAGCAGTTCTTC. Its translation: CASRLLAGGVYEQFF.

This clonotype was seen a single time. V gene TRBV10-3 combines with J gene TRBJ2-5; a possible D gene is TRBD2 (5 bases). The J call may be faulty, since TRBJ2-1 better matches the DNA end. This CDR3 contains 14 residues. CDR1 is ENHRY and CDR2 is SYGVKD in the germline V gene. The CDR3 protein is CAISRVGASNEQFF. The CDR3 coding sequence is TGTGCCATCAGTCGAGTGGGAGCAAGCAATGAGCAGTTCTTC.

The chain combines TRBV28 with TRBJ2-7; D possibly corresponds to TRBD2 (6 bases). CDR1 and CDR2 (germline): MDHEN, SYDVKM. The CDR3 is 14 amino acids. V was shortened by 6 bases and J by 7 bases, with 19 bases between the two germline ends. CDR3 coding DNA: TGTGCCAGCAGCCAGGGTGGGGGACTCCAAGAGCAGTACTTC. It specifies CASSQGGGLQEQYF.

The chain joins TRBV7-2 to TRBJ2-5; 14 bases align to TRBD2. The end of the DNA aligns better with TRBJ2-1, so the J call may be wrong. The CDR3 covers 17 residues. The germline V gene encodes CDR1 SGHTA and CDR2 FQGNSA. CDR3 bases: TGTGCCAGCAGCTTAGACCCCGGGACTAGCGGGAGTGGCGAGCAGTTCTTC. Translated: CASSLDPGTSGSGEQFF.

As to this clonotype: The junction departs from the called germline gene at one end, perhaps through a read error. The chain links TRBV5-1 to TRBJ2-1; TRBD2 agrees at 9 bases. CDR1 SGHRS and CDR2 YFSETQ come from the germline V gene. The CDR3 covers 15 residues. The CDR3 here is CASGLGGKMGLAWFF. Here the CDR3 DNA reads TGCGCCAGCGGCTTGGGGGGTAAGATGGGACTAGCCTGGTTCTTC.

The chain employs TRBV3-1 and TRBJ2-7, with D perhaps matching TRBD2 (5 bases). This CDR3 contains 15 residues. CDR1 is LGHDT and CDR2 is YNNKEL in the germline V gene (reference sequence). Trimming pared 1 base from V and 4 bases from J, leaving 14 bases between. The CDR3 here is CASSQGRGGEYEQYF. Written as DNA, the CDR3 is TGTGCCAGCAGCCAAGGACGGGGTGGAGAGTACGAGCAGTACTTC.

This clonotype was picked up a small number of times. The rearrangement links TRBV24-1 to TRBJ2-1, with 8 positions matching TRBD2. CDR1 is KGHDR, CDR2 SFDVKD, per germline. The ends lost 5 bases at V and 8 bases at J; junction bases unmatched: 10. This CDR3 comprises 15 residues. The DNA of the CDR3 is TGTGCCACCAGTGCCTTGGGGCGGGAGGTCTATGAGCAGTTCTTC. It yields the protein CATSALGREVYEQFF.

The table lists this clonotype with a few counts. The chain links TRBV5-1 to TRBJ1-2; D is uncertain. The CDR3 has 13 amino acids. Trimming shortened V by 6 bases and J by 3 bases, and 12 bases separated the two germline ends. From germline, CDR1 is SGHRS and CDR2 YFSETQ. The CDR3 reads CASTPDGYYGYTF. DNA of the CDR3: TGCGCCAGCACCCCGGACGGTTACTATGGCTACACCTTC.

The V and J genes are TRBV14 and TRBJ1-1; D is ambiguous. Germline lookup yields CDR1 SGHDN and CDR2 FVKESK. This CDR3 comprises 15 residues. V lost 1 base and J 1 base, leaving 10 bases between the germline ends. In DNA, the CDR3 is TGTGCCAGCAGCCAAGGAGCGGGGAGGAACACTGAAGCTTTCTTT. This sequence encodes CASSQGAGRNTEAFF.

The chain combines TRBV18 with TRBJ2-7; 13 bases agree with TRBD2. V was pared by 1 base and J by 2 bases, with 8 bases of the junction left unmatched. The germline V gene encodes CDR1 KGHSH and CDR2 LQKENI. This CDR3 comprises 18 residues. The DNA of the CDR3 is TGTGCCAGCTCACCACTCCCGGGACTAGCGGGAACGCCCTACGAGCAGTACTTC. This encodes CASSPLPGLAGTPYEQYF.